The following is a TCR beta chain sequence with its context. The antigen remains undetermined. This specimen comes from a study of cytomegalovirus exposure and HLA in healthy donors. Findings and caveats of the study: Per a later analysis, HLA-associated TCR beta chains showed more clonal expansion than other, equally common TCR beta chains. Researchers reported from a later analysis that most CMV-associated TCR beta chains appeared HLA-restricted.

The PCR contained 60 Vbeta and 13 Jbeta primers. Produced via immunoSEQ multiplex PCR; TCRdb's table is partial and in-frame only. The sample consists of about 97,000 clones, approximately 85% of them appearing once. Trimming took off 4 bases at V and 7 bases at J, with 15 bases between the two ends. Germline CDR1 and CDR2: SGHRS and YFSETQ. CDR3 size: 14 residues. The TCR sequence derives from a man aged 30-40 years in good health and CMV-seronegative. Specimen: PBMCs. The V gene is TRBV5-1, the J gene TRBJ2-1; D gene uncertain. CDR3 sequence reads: CASSIVSNTNEQFF. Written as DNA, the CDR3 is TGCGCCAGCAGCATAGTCTCTAATACGAATGAGCAGTTCTTC.